The 24 T cell receptor beta chains presented below share a single source sample, sequenced in a study of T cell repertoires in cytomegalovirus infection. One entry per CDR3 protein, called by TCRdb with MiXCR from the reads. The sample has some 940,000 distinct CDR3 sequences, 31% seen once. These TCRs are of unknown antigen specificity. The specimen comprised cultured CD8+ T cells from PBMCs, sampled from culture after CMV antigen stimulation. The receptor source for this set is a human donor in good health (CMV status not recorded). Some clones in this sample may be carry-over from other donors' samples.

J is TRBJ2-5 and V is TRBV9; D remains unclear. The germline V gene has CDR1 SGDLS and CDR2 YYNGEE. CDR3 length: 16 residues. V lost 0 bases and J 1 base, leaving 13 bases between the germline ends. The CDR3 loop is CASSVAAVQTQETQYF. The CDR3 DNA reads TGTGCCAGCAGCGTAGCTGCGGTCCAGACCCAAGAGACCCAGTACTTC.

Only a few counts were recorded for this clonotype. This chain connects TRBV12-5 to TRBJ2-5; D may be TRBD2 (5 bases). The CDR3 consists of 16 residues. Trimming took 2 bases from V and 0 from J, leaving 13 bases between them. Germline CDR1 is LGHNT and CDR2 is FRNRAP. The CDR3 here is CASGLRVTGYQETQYF. The DNA for the CDR3 is TGTGCTAGTGGTTTGAGAGTGACGGGGTACCAAGAGACCCAGTACTTC.

This clonotype was recorded a few times. The chain employs TRBV6-1 and TRBJ2-3, with a weak D call TRBD2 (5 bases). Trimming removed 4 bases at V and 0 bases at J, with 11 bases between. CDR3 length: 15 residues. Germline CDR1 MNHNS, CDR2 SASEGT. The CDR3 spells CASSGRTGSTDTQYF. DNA for the CDR3: TGTGCCAGCAGTGGGAGGACGGGGAGCACAGATACGCAGTATTTT.

This clonotype was recorded at least ten times. The chain links TRBV7-2 to TRBJ2-7; 9 nucleotides align to TRBD1. V lost 2 bases, J lost 6 bases, and 5 bases stayed unmatched. The CDR3 loop spans 14 amino acids. Germline V lookup: CDR1 SGHTA, CDR2 FQGNSA. The CDR3 DNA reads TGTGCCAGCAGCTTAAAAGGGGACAGGGCCGAGCAGTACTTC. It yields the protein CASSLKGDRAEQYF.

This chain uses TRBV20-1 with TRBJ2-7; D call uncertain. The CDR3 consists of 13 residues. The germline V and J ends were trimmed by 3 bases and 0 bases, with 9 bases remaining between them. The germline V gene has CDR1 DFQATT and CDR2 SNEGSKA (reference sequence). Here the CDR3 reads CSARAPSSYEQYF. The CDR3 nucleotides read TGCAGTGCTAGGGCTCCTAGCTCCTACGAGCAGTACTTC.

This chain uses TRBV6-5 with TRBJ2-3; D may be TRBD2 (6 bases). The CDR3 has 18 amino acids. Germline-derived CDR1 and CDR2 are MNHEY and SVGAGI. Deletions cut 0 bases from V and 2 bases from J, with 18 bases between. The CDR3 here is CASSYSSPGRGYTDTQYF. The CDR3 DNA sequence: TGTGCCAGCAGTTACTCTAGTCCAGGGCGGGGATACACAGATACGCAGTATTTT.

This clonotype turned up a few times. V is TRBV7-9 and J is TRBJ1-1; TRBD1 agrees at 9 bases. The CDR3 runs to 15 residues. CDR1 and CDR2 from the germline V gene are SEHNR and FQNEAQ (reference sequence). V lost 5 bases to trimming and J lost 3 bases; unmatched junction nucleotides: 7. This CDR3 reads CASSPTGGLDTEAFF. The CDR3 DNA reads TGTGCCAGCAGCCCTACAGGGGGCTTGGACACTGAAGCTTTCTTT.

The chain combines TRBV5-1 with TRBJ2-1; a possible D gene is TRBD2 (7 bases). Trimming cost V 4 bases and J 8 bases, with 31 bases left between them. The CDR3 sequence is 19 residues long. Germline V gives CDR1 SGHRS, CDR2 YFSETQ. The CDR3, as DNA: TGCGCCAGCAGCCCCCCCCCCCGGGGGGCCCCAAGGGGTGGGGATGAGCAGTTCTTC. Protein: CASSPPPRGAPRGGDEQFF.

The chain recombines TRBV15 with TRBJ1-1; D gene uncertain. The V end was cut by 0 bases, the J end by 7 bases, with 9 bases between. The CDR3 runs to 13 residues. Germline-derived CDR1 and CDR2 are LNHNV and YYDKDF (reference sequence). The CDR3 sequence: CATSRDLLLEAFF. DNA of the CDR3: TGTGCCACCAGCAGAGATCTTCTGCTTGAAGCTTTCTTT.

As concerns this clonotype: This sequence may be a read error, since a much larger clone differs from it by one base. The V and J genes are TRBV7-8 and TRBJ2-3; D not resolved. The CDR3 sequence is 19 residues long. Germline V lookup: CDR1 SGHVS, CDR2 FQNEAQ. V shed 0 bases and J shed 0 bases, with 19 bases lying between them. CDR3 amino acids: CASSLARQILATSTDTQYF. For the CDR3, the DNA is TGTGCCAGCAGCTTAGCGCGGCAGATACTGGCGACAAGCACAGATACGCAGTATTTT.

This clonotype was counted ten times or more. This rearrangement joins TRBV7-6 to TRBJ1-5, with 11 bases that match TRBD1. Per germline, CDR1 SGHVS and CDR2 FNYEAQ. The CDR3 has 16 residues. V trimming: 1 base; J trimming: 7 bases; junction bases outside the gene matches: 6. The CDR3 sequence is CASSLGVGTGGQPQHF. In nucleotides, the CDR3 is TGTGCCAGCAGCTTAGGCGTCGGGACAGGGGGACAGCCCCAGCATTTT.

V usage is TRBV19 and J usage is TRBJ2-1; 8 bases match TRBD2. Trimming cost V 1 base and J 2 bases; bases outside gene matches: 4. The CDR3 extends over 16 amino acids. Germline-derived CDR1 and CDR2 are LNHDA and SQIVND (reference sequence). In DNA, the CDR3 is TGTGCCAGTAGTATAGCGGCGGGGGGTACCTACAATGAGCAGTTCTTC. It encodes CASSIAAGGTYNEQFF.

This clonotype showed up just a few times. The V call is TRBV6-2 or TRBV6-3, the J call TRBJ2-7, with 7 bases identical to TRBD2. Germline CDR1 reads MNHEY; CDR2 reads SVGEGT. V was pared by 2 bases and J by 4 bases, with 5 bases of the junction left unmatched. This CDR3 region has 14 residues. The CDR3 bases are TGTGCCAGCAGTTACGATAGCGGGCGTTACGAGCAGTACGTC. The encoded protein is CASSYDSGRYEQYV.

This clonotype was seen repeatedly, ten times or more. The J gene is TRBJ2-1, the V gene TRBV7-2; 7 bases align to TRBD1. Germline V gives CDR1 SGHTA, CDR2 FQGNSA. V lost 2 bases to trimming and J lost 3 bases; unmatched junction nucleotides: 13. The CDR3 is made up of 18 amino acids. CDR3 in DNA: TGTGCCAGCAGCTTATCCGGGGACAGCGGAGGCCTCTACAATGAGCAGTTCTTC. Translated, it gives CASSLSGDSGGLYNEQFF.

The chain combines TRBV13 with TRBJ1-2, with 9 bases identical to TRBD1. The CDR3 consists of 14 residues. Trimming at V came to 4 bases and at J to 6 bases, leaving 6 bases not matched to a gene. Germline V lookup: CDR1 PRHDT, CDR2 FYEKMQ (reference sequence). The CDR3 bases are TGTGCCAGCAGCTCGGGACAGGGATTCGATGGCTACACCTTC. Amino acid sequence: CASSSGQGFDGYTF.

The chain carries TRBV12-3 or TRBV12-4 and TRBJ2-3, with D possibly TRBD1 on 5 matching bases. V lost 7 bases to trimming and J lost 3 bases, with 23 bases between them. The CDR3 contains 17 residues. CDR3 loop: CASNTFSSGLGTDTQYF. The CDR3 DNA sequence: TGTGCCAGCAATACCTTCAGTTCAGGGCTAGGGACAGATACGCAGTATTTT.

CDR3 amino acids: CASRDTATYEQYF. For the CDR3, the DNA is TGTGCCAGCAGAGACACAGCTACCTACGAGCAGTACTTC. The chain has TRBV5-6 and TRBJ2-7, with D unresolved. The CDR3 extends over 13 amino acids. Germline values: CDR1 SGHDT, CDR2 YYEEEE. The V end was cut by 5 bases, the J end by 2 bases, with 11 bases between.

The rearrangement joins TRBV27 to TRBJ1-5; D is uncertain. V was trimmed by 2 bases and J by 0 bases, leaving 8 bases between them. Germline assignment: CDR1 MNHEY and CDR2 SMNVEV (reference sequence). The CDR3 extends over 15 amino acids. The CDR3 is CASSLTPNSNQPQHF. The CDR3 region has the DNA TGTGCCAGCAGTTTAACACCAAATAGCAATCAGCCCCAGCATTTT.

The chain has TRBV10-2 and TRBJ1-4; no definite D call. CDR3 length equals 14 residues. Between the trimmed V and J ends, which lost 2 bases and 4 bases, there was a span of 8 bases. CDR1 is WSHSY and CDR2 is SAAADI in the germline V gene. CDR3 residues: CASSETRINEKLFF. The CDR3 region has the DNA TGCGCCAGCAGTGAGACCAGGATTAATGAAAAACTGTTTTTT.

This clonotype appeared a few times. The chain carries TRBV27 and TRBJ1-5; unclear D gene. Germline-derived CDR1 and CDR2 are MNHEY and SMNVEV (reference sequence). The CDR3 length is 14 residues. Trimming stripped 3 bases from V and 0 bases from J, with 6 bases between. The CDR3 reads CASSFGLSNQPQHF. In nucleotides, the CDR3 is TGTGCCAGCAGTTTTGGCCTTAGCAATCAGCCCCAGCATTTT.

This clonotype showed up just a few times. The chain combines TRBV5-8 with TRBJ1-5; perhaps TRBD1 as D (5 bases). There are 12 residues in the CDR3. Germline CDR1 SGHTS, CDR2 YDEGEE. The V and J ends lost 6 bases and 9 bases respectively, with 13 bases between them. CDR3 DNA sequence: TGTGCCAGCACTAGGGGTCCTAGGCCCCAGCATTTT. It yields the protein CASTRGPRPQHF.

The chain carries TRBV5-1 and TRBJ2-3; no firm D call. This CDR3 spans 14 amino acids. Trimming took 0 bases from V and 5 from J, leaving 10 bases between them. Germline V lookup: CDR1 SGHRS, CDR2 YFSETQ. The CDR3 is CASSLASALDTQYF. CDR3 DNA sequence: TGCGCCAGCAGCTTGGCCTCGGCCTTAGATACGCAGTATTTT.

This clonotype was counted at least ten times. The gene calls are TRBV7-2 and TRBJ2-1; 12 bases line up with TRBD2. The CDR3 loop spans 19 amino acids. Germline CDR1 reads SGHTA; CDR2 reads FQGNSA. After removal of 3 bases from V and 0 bases from J, the junction contained 9 bases not matched to a gene. CDR3 amino acids: CASSFELAGGILSYNEQFF. The CDR3 DNA follows: TGTGCCAGCAGCTTTGAACTAGCGGGGGGTATACTCTCCTACAATGAGCAGTTCTTC.

In nucleotides, the CDR3 is TGTGCCAGCAGCTCGATAGTGGACCGGTACTATGGCTACACCTTC. Protein product: CASSSIVDRYYGYTF. The J gene is TRBJ1-2, the V gene TRBV5-4, with no clear D. The length of the CDR3 is 15 residues. The V end was cut by 3 bases, the J end by 3 bases, with 15 bases between. Germline CDR1 and CDR2: SGHNT and YYREEE (reference sequence).